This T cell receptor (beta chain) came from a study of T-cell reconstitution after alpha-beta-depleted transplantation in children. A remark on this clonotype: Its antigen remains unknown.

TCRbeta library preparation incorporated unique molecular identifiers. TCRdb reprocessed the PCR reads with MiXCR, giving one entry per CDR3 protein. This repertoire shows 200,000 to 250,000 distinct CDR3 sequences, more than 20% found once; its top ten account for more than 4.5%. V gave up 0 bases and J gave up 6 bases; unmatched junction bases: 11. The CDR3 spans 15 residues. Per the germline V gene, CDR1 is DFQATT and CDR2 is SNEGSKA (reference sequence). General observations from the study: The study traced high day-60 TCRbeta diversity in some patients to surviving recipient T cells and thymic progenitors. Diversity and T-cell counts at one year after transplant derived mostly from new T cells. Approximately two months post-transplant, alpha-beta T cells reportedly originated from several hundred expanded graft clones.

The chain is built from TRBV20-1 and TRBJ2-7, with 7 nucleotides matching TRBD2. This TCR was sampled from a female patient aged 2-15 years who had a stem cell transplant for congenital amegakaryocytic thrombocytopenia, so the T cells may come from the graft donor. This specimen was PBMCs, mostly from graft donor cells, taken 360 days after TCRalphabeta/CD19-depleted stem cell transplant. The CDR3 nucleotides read TGCAGTGCTAGAGATCCCCGCGGGAGTTCTTCCGAGCAGTACTTC. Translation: CSARDPRGSSSEQYF.